This TCR beta chain was identified during a study of blood T cell repertoires in COVID-19. Per germline, CDR1 MNHNS and CDR2 SASEGT. This CDR3 spans 15 amino acids. V was clipped by 3 bases and J by 3 bases; unmatched bases: 6. Cohort allocation depended upon clinical history that participants reported. Produced via immunoSEQ multiplex PCR; TCRdb's table is partial and in-frame only. The repertoire holds around 160,000 clones, roughly nine tenths seen once, with about 4.1% in the top ten. The sequenced material came from PBMCs or T cells enriched from blood (not recorded which). This chain joins TRBV6-1 and TRBJ2-7; 9 positions agree with TRBD2. This sequence originates from a woman between 40 and 55 years old who had been exposed to COVID-19. The CDR3 reads CASSESAGGNYEQYF. The DNA of the CDR3 is TGTGCCAGCAGTGAGAGCGCGGGAGGGAACTACGAGCAGTACTTC.